The rows below give T cell receptor beta chains drawn from one sample of a study of T cells of healthy individuals. TCRdb analysed the 5' RACE reads with MiXCR anew, one entry per CDR3 protein. The table lists 95,000 to 100,000 distinct CDR3 sequences, 15% to 20% of them singletons. The source is a human donor in good health. The CDR3 runs from the conserved cysteine through the conserved F or W. D genes are given only for firm matches. The size entry is marked missing in some rows and otherwise reads once, few, many or a size class.

j_gene,abundance,d_gene,v_gene,CDR3aa,CDR3nt
TRBJ1-1,many,NA,TRBV4-1,CASSQVGPNTEAFF,TGCGCCAGCAGCCAAGTAGGGCCCAACACTGAAGCTTTCTTT
TRBJ1-2,NA,NA,TRBV7-9,CASSFTTGSSGYTF,TGTGCCAGCAGCTTTACCACAGGGAGCTCTGGCTACACCTTC
TRBJ1-5,NA,NA,TRBV30,CAWSDDLQPQHF,TGTGCCTGGAGTGACGATCTTCAGCCCCAGCATTTT
TRBJ1-4,many,TRBD1,TRBV2,CASRWTGGEKLFF,TGTGCCAGCCGTTGGACAGGGGGCGAAAAACTGTTTTTT
TRBJ2-1,NA,NA,TRBV6-5,CASSYWGRGIGEQFF,TGTGCCAGCAGTTACTGGGGACGGGGAATTGGTGAGCAGTTCTTC
TRBJ1-2,few,TRBD1,TRBV4-1,CASSHRGGGGYTF,TGCGCCAGCAGCCACAGGGGGGGGGGTGGCTACACCTTC
TRBJ2-1,few,TRBD2,TRBV6-6,CASIEASGRYEQFF,TGTGCCAGCATAGAGGCTAGCGGGAGGTATGAGCAGTTCTTC
TRBJ2-1,few,NA,TRBV7-2,CASIRGISGTGFF,TGTGCCAGCATCAGAGGAATTAGCGGAACCGGGTTCTTC
TRBJ2-7,NA,TRBD2,TRBV12-3/TRBV12-4,CASSLTSGGGEQYF,TGTGCCAGCAGTTTAACTAGCGGGGGCGGGGAGCAGTACTTC
TRBJ1-5,NA,NA,TRBV15,CATSHGGNSNQPQHF,TGTGCCACCAGCCACGGGGGGAATAGCAATCAGCCCCAGCATTTT
TRBJ2-7,NA,NA,TRBV7-9,CASSLGIIEQYF,TGTGCCAGCAGCTTAGGGATCATCGAGCAGTACTTC
TRBJ2-7,NA,NA,TRBV29-1,CSVVGLALLPSYEQYF,TGCAGCGTTGTCGGTCTAGCCCTACTCCCAAGCTACGAGCAGTACTTC